A single sample gave rise to the 16 T cell receptor beta chains below, sequenced in a study of CD8+ T cells in alopecia areata listed by TCRdb under 2018. Taken with the paper, the label for time point translates to: 20 to 30 weeks on oral tofacitinib. The treatment or condition label here, explained by the study, means: oral pan-JAK inhibitor, 5-10 mg twice daily. Library preparation was by the immunoSEQ multiplex PCR assay. RNA was extracted from all samples and reverse transcribed into cDNA, which served as template for TCR sequencing. TCRdb holds this immuneACCESS table with in-frame rearrangements only. Some clones are missing; in checked studies, unresolved V genes explain under half, and the rest has no known cause. The sample yields about 290,000 clones; over 45% were counted once. Around 1.8% of the sample is taken by the ten largest. Sequences were derived from CD4+ T cells sorted from blood, sampled at week 24, from a patient treated with tofacitinib. The receptors were gathered from a human donor with alopecia areata.

The gene calls are TRBV5-6 and TRBJ2-1; D gene uncertain. The CDR3 extends over 11 amino acids. Germline-derived CDR1 and CDR2 are SGHDT and YYEEEE. V lost 2 bases, J lost 9 bases, and 6 bases lay in between. Here the CDR3 DNA reads TGTGCCAGCAGCTTTGAGGTTGAGCAGTTCTTC. It translates to CASSFEVEQFF.

V is TRBV30 and J is TRBJ1-6, with TRBD1 as a possible D gene (5 bases). The CDR3 spans 15 residues. The V end lost 0 bases, the J end lost 10 bases, and 16 bases lay between the germline ends. Looked up from germline, CDR1 is GTSNPN and CDR2 is SVGIG (reference sequence). The CDR3 here is CAWSVHGQGRSPLHF. DNA of the CDR3: TGTGCCTGGAGTGTACACGGGCAGGGAAGATCACCCCTCCACTTT.

The chain links TRBV28 to TRBJ2-1; 7 positions match TRBD1. CDR1 MDHEN and CDR2 SYDVKM come from the germline V gene. J gave up 2 bases and V 5 bases, and 6 bases lay outside the gene matches. This CDR3 region has 15 residues. As DNA, the CDR3 is TGTGCCAGCAGTCTGACAGGGTATCCCTACAATGAGCAGTTCTTC. Protein: CASSLTGYPYNEQFF.

The rearrangement joins TRBV6-1 to TRBJ2-1; a weak D match, TRBD1 (6 bases). Germline-derived CDR1 and CDR2 are MNHNS and SASEGT. V was pared by 4 bases and J by 10 bases, with 11 bases between. There are 12 residues in the CDR3. The chain's CDR3 is CASSGTGTEQFF. The CDR3 nucleotides are TGTGCCAGCAGTGGAACCGGGACAGAGCAGTTCTTC.

This rearrangement joins TRBV30 to TRBJ2-3; the D is unclear. The germline gives CDR1 GTSNPN, CDR2 SVGIG (reference sequence). The V and J ends lost 2 bases and 5 bases respectively, with 11 bases between them. This CDR3 region has 13 residues. The CDR3 sequence: CAWSRVRRDTQYF. CDR3 DNA: TGTGCCTGGAGTCGGGTACGCAGAGATACGCAGTATTTT.

This clone was counted between two and nine times. This chain uses TRBV5-1 with TRBJ1-1; a weak D match, TRBD1 (5 bases). CDR3 size: 15 residues. Trimming shortened V by 0 bases and J by 0 bases, and 9 bases separated the two germline ends. Looked up from germline, CDR1 is SGHRS and CDR2 is YFSETQ. Here the CDR3 DNA reads TGCGCCAGCAGCTTGGCAGGGCAAATGAACACTGAAGCTTTCTTT. The encoded protein is CASSLAGQMNTEAFF.

The J gene is TRBJ1-5, the V gene TRBV30, with 8 positions matching TRBD1. CDR3 length: 15 amino acids. The germline V gene encodes CDR1 GTSNPN and CDR2 SVGIG (reference sequence). Trimming took 3 bases from V and 7 from J; bases not matched to a gene: 11. The CDR3 nucleotides are TGTGCCTGGAGCCCCGGACAGGGCCGCACCCAGCCCCAGCATTTT. Protein: CAWSPGQGRTQPQHF.

The gene calls are TRBV5-1 and TRBJ2-3; no definite D call. The V end lost 7 bases, the J end lost 2 bases, and 11 bases lay between the germline ends. The V gene's germline CDR1 is SGHRS and CDR2 YFSETQ. This CDR3 is 13 amino acids long. The CDR3 loop reads CASSARVTDTQYF. The CDR3 DNA reads as TGCGCCAGCTCAGCTCGTGTCACAGATACGCAGTATTTT.

The chain is built from TRBV7-6 and TRBJ2-5; D tentatively fits TRBD1 or TRBD2 (5 bases each). This CDR3 has 15 residues. Trimming took off 1 base at V and 4 bases at J, with 13 bases between the two ends. CDR1 and CDR2 (germline): SGHVS, FNYEAQ. CDR3 protein: CASSLGGYSAETQYF. The CDR3 nucleotides are TGTGCCAGCAGCTTAGGGGGGTATTCAGCAGAGACCCAGTACTTC.

This clone occurred a few times. The V and J genes are TRBV5-1 and TRBJ2-5, with 10 bases aligning to TRBD2. This CDR3 has 17 residues. Per germline, CDR1 SGHRS and CDR2 YFSETQ. After removal of 4 bases from V and 1 base from J, the junction contained 10 bases not matched to a gene. DNA of the CDR3: TGCGCCAGCAGCCCGATCGGACTAGCGGTATCCCAAGAGACCCAGTACTTC. This sequence encodes CASSPIGLAVSQETQYF. The entire variable domain, with the rest obtained from reference TRBV5-1 and TRBJ2-5, is as follows: KAGVTQTPRYLIKTRGQQVTLSCSPISGHRSVSWYQQTPGQGLQFLFEYFSETQRNKGNFPGRFSGRQFSNSRSEMNVSTLELGDSALYLCASSPIGLAVSQETQYFGPGTRLLVL.

This chain joins TRBV5-1 and TRBJ1-2; TRBD1 matches 7 bases. Germline CDR1 is SGHRS and CDR2 is YFSETQ. Germline trimming cut 0 bases from V and 4 bases from J; bases unmatched to any gene: 3. The CDR3 runs 14 residues. The CDR3 here is CASSLAGTAYGYTF. DNA of the CDR3: TGCGCCAGCAGCTTGGCTGGGACAGCCTATGGCTACACCTTC.

This chain joins TRBV9 and TRBJ1-4; no clear D gene. Germline CDR1 SGDLS, CDR2 YYNGEE. The CDR3 is made up of 14 amino acids. With 2 bases removed from V and 7 bases from J, the gap between germline ends came to 12 bases. The DNA for the CDR3 is TGTGCCAGCAGCGTCGACACCTTCGCTGAAAAACTGTTTTTT. Encoded protein: CASSVDTFAEKLFF.

The chain carries TRBV2 and TRBJ2-1; D remains unclear. The CDR3 length is 11 residues. Deletions cut 6 bases from V and 2 bases from J, with 2 bases between. CDR1 is SNHLY, CDR2 FYNNEI, per germline. CDR3 DNA: TGTGCCAGCAGCGCCTACAATGAGCAGTTCTTC. This translates into CASSAYNEQFF.

The chain uses TRBV9 and TRBJ1-2; D is ambiguous. The V end was cut by 4 bases, the J end by 7 bases, with 14 bases between. This CDR3 has 13 residues. Germline V gene data show CDR1 as SGDLS and CDR2 as YYNGEE. CDR3 sequence reads: CASSPGVGRGYTF. CDR3 DNA sequence: TGTGCCAGCAGCCCTGGAGTAGGACGTGGCTACACCTTC.

In this sample, this clone turned up a few times. The V call is TRBV28, the J call TRBJ1-5; D is ambiguous. Trimming took off 7 bases at V and 4 bases at J, with 14 bases between the two ends. Germline V gene data show CDR1 as MDHEN and CDR2 as SYDVKM. The CDR3 has 14 residues. CDR3 amino acids: CASTAPGENQPQHF. The CDR3, as DNA: TGTGCCAGCACCGCACCGGGAGAGAATCAGCCCCAGCATTTT. Variable domain in full (rest from reference TRBV28 and TRBJ1-5): DVKVTQSSRYLVKRTGEKVFLECVQDMDHENMFWYRQDPGLGLRLIYFSYDVKMKEKGDIPEGYSVSREKKERFSLILESASTNQTSMYLCASTAPGENQPQHFGDGTRLSIL.

V usage is TRBV6-1 and J usage is TRBJ2-7; D is possibly TRBD2 (6 bases). The CDR3 is made up of 15 amino acids. Germline assignment: CDR1 MNHNS and CDR2 SASEGT. Trimming shortened V by 2 bases and J by 5 bases, and 16 bases separated the two germline ends. The CDR3 reads CASSEYWGGMNEQYF. The CDR3 nucleotides are TGTGCCAGCAGTGAATATTGGGGAGGCATGAACGAGCAGTACTTC.